The 18 T cell receptor beta chains in this list originate from one sample, sequenced in a study of shared clonotypes between healthy human individuals. Assay used: immunoSEQ multiplex PCR; TCRdb lists only in-frame clones, some missing. The sample comprises some 2,100,000 clones, around 95% of which are singletons, and roughly 0.13% rests with the top ten. The sample consisted of naive CD4+ T cells sorted from blood. Subset noted: CD45RA+ positively selected. The receptors originated from a man between 18 and 35 years old in good health.

This chain links TRBV4-1 with TRBJ1-6, with unresolved D. CDR3 length: 12 amino acids. Trimming removed 2 bases from V and 11 bases from J, with 7 bases in between. The V gene's germline CDR1 is MGHRA and CDR2 YSYEKL. The CDR3 loop is CASSQSVPPLHF. CDR3 bases: TGCGCCAGCAGCCAATCAGTCCCACCCCTCCACTTT.

V and J are TRBV28 and TRBJ1-4; D is perhaps TRBD1 (6 bases). The CDR3 consists of 16 residues. CDR1 and CDR2 from the germline V gene are MDHEN and SYDVKM. Trimming took 1 base from V and 5 from J, leaving 14 bases between them. In DNA, the CDR3 is TGTGCCAGCAGTTTATCCACGGGGAGGGGGAATGAAAAACTGTTTTTT. Translated: CASSLSTGRGNEKLFF.

The gene calls are TRBV5-1 and TRBJ2-1; 7 bases are shared with TRBD1. This CDR3 spans 17 amino acids. J lost 5 bases, V lost 0 bases, and 11 bases had no gene match. CDR1 SGHRS and CDR2 YFSETQ come from the germline V gene. The CDR3 DNA follows: TGCGCCAGCAGCTTGGCCGCCGGGACAGTAAGGGACAATGAGCAGTTCTTC. This encodes CASSLAAGTVRDNEQFF.

The chain recombines TRBV5-4 with TRBJ2-7, with D possibly matching TRBD2 (7 bases). CDR1 is SGHNT, CDR2 YYREEE, per germline (reference sequence). Trimming took 3 bases from V and 6 from J, leaving 19 bases between them. CDR3 length equals 15 residues. The CDR3 bases are TGTGCCAGCAGCTCGGGGGGCTGGAGGGCCTCCGAGCAGTACTTC. This sequence encodes CASSSGGWRASEQYF.

The J gene is TRBJ2-7, the V gene TRBV4-3; 7 nucleotides match TRBD1. V gave up 4 bases and J gave up 3 bases; unmatched junction bases: 3. The germline CDR1 and CDR2 sequences are LGHNA and YSLEER. The CDR3 has 13 amino acids. CDR3 region: CASSPGQFYEQYF. The CDR3 nucleotides are TGCGCCAGCAGCCCGGGACAGTTCTACGAGCAGTACTTC.

Turning to this clone: Other DNA sequences of this sample code for an identical CDR3. The rearrangement uses TRBV18 and TRBJ1-4; D unresolved. The CDR3 runs to 14 residues. Trimming took 6 bases from V and 0 from J, leaving 8 bases between them. Germline V gives CDR1 KGHSH, CDR2 LQKENI. The CDR3 DNA reads TGTGCCAGCTCTTCTGGGGCAACTAATGAAAAACTGTTTTTT. Protein: CASSSGATNEKLFF.

This chain joins TRBV5-1 and TRBJ1-1, with D hard to call. Germline V gives CDR1 SGHRS, CDR2 YFSETQ. With 4 bases removed from V and 2 bases from J, the gap between germline ends came to 15 bases. The length of the CDR3 is 15 residues. The CDR3 spells CASSPRPGANTEAFF. The CDR3 coding sequence is TGCGCCAGCAGCCCTCGACCGGGAGCTAACACTGAAGCTTTCTTT. The full variable domain, rest sourced from reference TRBV5-1 and TRBJ1-1, is KAGVTQTPRYLIKTRGQQVTLSCSPISGHRSVSWYQQTPGQGLQFLFEYFSETQRNKGNFPGRFSGRQFSNSRSEMNVSTLELGDSALYLCASSPRPGANTEAFFGQGTRLTVV.

The chain links TRBV18 to TRBJ1-1; D is unresolved. V dropped 6 bases and J dropped 1 base, with 12 bases sitting between them. Germline values: CDR1 KGHSH, CDR2 LQKENI. The CDR3 consists of 14 residues. CDR3 sequence reads: CASSRTETNTEAFF. DNA of the CDR3: TGTGCCAGCTCCCGTACAGAGACGAACACTGAAGCTTTCTTT.

In its sample, this clone was seen once. This sequence joins TRBV5-1 and TRBJ1-5, with D possibly matching TRBD1 (5 bases). The CDR3 extends over 15 amino acids. Germline assignment: CDR1 SGHRS and CDR2 YFSETQ. Trimming removed 0 bases from V and 3 bases from J, with 10 bases in between. CDR3 sequence reads: CASSLDGRDNQPQHF. The CDR3 nucleotides are TGCGCCAGCAGCTTGGACGGCAGGGACAATCAGCCCCAGCATTTT.

The chain is built from TRBV7-9 and TRBJ2-1, with TRBD1 as a possible D gene (5 bases). The CDR3 is made up of 16 amino acids. V dropped 3 bases and J dropped 0 bases, with 12 bases sitting between them. Germline V gene sequence: CDR1 SEHNR, CDR2 FQNEAQ (reference sequence). The CDR3: CASSFRGSYSYNEQFF. The DNA of the CDR3 is TGTGCCAGCAGCTTTAGGGGCTCGTACTCCTACAATGAGCAGTTCTTC.

In its sample, this clone was seen a few times. V and J are TRBV28 and TRBJ1-2; D gene uncertain. V was pared by 10 bases and J by 2 bases, with 5 bases between. This CDR3 comprises 10 residues. Looked up from germline, CDR1 is MDHEN and CDR2 is SYDVKM. The CDR3 DNA is TGTGCCACCTCAAACTATGGCTACACCTTC. This gives the protein CATSNYGYTF.

As concerns this clone: This CDR3 is also generated by other DNA sequences in the sample. V is TRBV4-1 and J is TRBJ1-5, with D perhaps matching TRBD1 (6 bases). The CDR3 covers 15 residues. V dropped 0 bases and J dropped 5 bases, with 11 bases sitting between them. The germline gives CDR1 MGHRA, CDR2 YSYEKL. The CDR3 reads CASSQDGQGYQPQHF. CDR3 in DNA: TGCGCCAGCAGCCAAGATGGGCAGGGGTATCAGCCCCAGCATTTT.

The genes are TRBV7-6 and TRBJ2-5; 12 bases are shared with TRBD2. The CDR3 covers 19 residues. Germline CDR1 and CDR2: SGHVS and FNYEAQ. The ends lost 0 bases at V and 1 base at J; junction bases unmatched: 9. CDR3 protein: CASSLAPGLAGTPQETQYF. The CDR3 DNA reads as TGTGCCAGCAGCTTAGCGCCCGGACTAGCGGGGACACCCCAAGAGACCCAGTACTTC.

The chain employs TRBV7-2 and TRBJ2-7; the match to TRBD2 covers 7 bases. The germline V gene encodes CDR1 SGHTA and CDR2 FQGNSA. With V trimmed by 2 bases and J by 7 bases, 11 bases remained unmatched. CDR3 length equals 15 residues. CDR3 region: CASSLFVGGPGEQYF. CDR3 coding DNA: TGTGCCAGCAGCTTATTTGTGGGAGGGCCAGGTGAGCAGTACTTC.

The chain carries TRBV19 and TRBJ2-1, with 9 bases identical to TRBD2. This CDR3 is built from 14 residues. CDR1 and CDR2 (germline): LNHDA, SQIVND (reference sequence). The ends lost 5 bases at V and 6 bases at J; junction bases unmatched: 5. CDR3 DNA sequence: TGTGCCAGTAGTCTACGGACTAGCGTCAATGAGCAGTTCTTC. Amino acid sequence: CASSLRTSVNEQFF.

With respect to this clone: At one of its ends the junction is not consistent with the germline gene, which may arise from a read error. The rearrangement joins TRBV7-2 to TRBJ2-5; 8 positions match TRBD2. Germline CDR1 SGHTA, CDR2 FQGNSA. This CDR3 has 16 residues. The DNA for the CDR3 is TGTGCCAGCAGCTTAGGAGCGGGAGAGGGGCAAGGGACCCAGTACTTC. This codes for CASSLGAGEGQGTQYF.

The gene calls are TRBV7-2 and TRBJ1-5, with 10 bases matching TRBD1. V trimming: 5 bases; J trimming: 2 bases; junction bases outside the gene matches: 6. Per germline, CDR1 SGHTA and CDR2 FQGNSA. The CDR3 spans 16 residues. CDR3: CASSPGTGAGNQPQHF. CDR3 DNA sequence: TGTGCCAGCAGCCCCGGGACAGGGGCTGGCAATCAGCCCCAGCATTTT.

The CDR3 DNA is TGTGCCATCAGAGACGGGAGGGGACAGGGGGACTACGAGCAGTACTTC. It encodes CAIRDGRGQGDYEQYF. The chain links TRBV10-3 to TRBJ2-7, with 11 bases aligning to TRBD1. This CDR3 is built from 16 residues. Germline values: CDR1 ENHRY, CDR2 SYGVKD. Trimming cost V 6 bases and J 3 bases; bases outside gene matches: 10.